Listed here are 10 T cell receptor beta chains from one sample, sequenced in a study of naive and memory T cell subsets. The SP2 primer and nested alpha and beta constant region primers amplified ligated cDNA in four rounds. TCRdb re-derived calls from the 5' RACE reads in MiXCR, one entry per CDR3 protein. The data show more than 50,000 distinct CDR3 sequences, with 6% to 8.5% seen just once and 15% to 20% held by the top ten. The library had UMIs added by 3' ligation of an oligonucleotide to TCR cDNA. The receptor set was obtained from a female donor in good health.

The sample holds a few counts of this clonotype. V and J are TRBV12-3 or TRBV12-4 and TRBJ1-1, with D tentatively TRBD1 (5 bases). The CDR3 totals 15 residues. The V gene lost 8 bases and the J gene lost 4 bases, with 20 bases spanning the gap. CDR3 protein: CASSERSQGRTEAFF. Here the CDR3 DNA reads TGTGCCAGCTCCGAACGAAGTCAGGGACGCACTGAAGCTTTCTTT.

This clonotype was detected a few times. The chain links TRBV2 to TRBJ2-7; D possibly uses TRBD1 or TRBD2 (5 bases each). CDR1 and CDR2 from the germline V gene are SNHLY and FYNNEI. The CDR3 length is 14 residues. V gave up 4 bases and J gave up 6 bases, with 16 bases separating them. The CDR3 coding sequence is TGTGCCAGCAGTGGGGACGTCCCCGGGTCCGAGCAGTACTTC. Translation: CASSGDVPGSEQYF.

This chain connects TRBV30 to TRBJ2-7; TRBD1 aligns across 10 bases. CDR1 is GTSNPN and CDR2 is SVGIG in the germline V gene (reference sequence). The trim removed 4 bases at V and 2 bases at J, leaving 8 bases unmatched. The CDR3 length is 15 residues. For the CDR3, the DNA is TGTGCCTGGACGCCGGGACAGGGGATTCCCTACGAGCAGTACTTC. The encoded protein is CAWTPGQGIPYEQYF.

This clonotype appeared many times. This chain uses TRBV20-1 with TRBJ1-1, with a weak D call TRBD1 (5 bases). Germline CDR1 DFQATT, CDR2 SNEGSKA (reference sequence). V was trimmed by 6 bases and J by 2 bases, leaving 7 bases between them. This CDR3 spans 11 amino acids. The CDR3 nucleotides read TGCAGTGCGACAGACAACACTGAAGCTTTCTTT. Protein: CSATDNTEAFF.

This clonotype was seen many times. V gene TRBV7-2 combines with J gene TRBJ1-5; D gene unclear. Trimming pared 5 bases from V and 0 bases from J, leaving 11 bases between. Germline CDR1 and CDR2: SGHTA and FQGNSA. This CDR3 contains 15 residues. CDR3 region: CASSPVELSNQPQHF. CDR3 bases: TGTGCCAGCAGCCCCGTGGAACTTAGCAATCAGCCCCAGCATTTT. The full variable domain, with the rest looked up from reference TRBV7-2 and TRBJ1-5, is GAGVSQSPSNKVTEKGKDVELRCDPISGHTALYWYRQSLGQGLEFLIYFQGNSAPDKSGLPSDRFSAERTGGSVSTLTIQRTQQEDSAVYLCASSPVELSNQPQHFGDGTRLSIL.

V and J are TRBV12-3 or TRBV12-4 and TRBJ1-5; D is perhaps TRBD1 (5 bases). Deletions cut 3 bases from V and 4 bases from J, with 13 bases between. The CDR3 length is 15 residues. The CDR3 nucleotides read TGTGCCAGCAGTTTCAGGGCTTCCTGGAATCAGCCCCAGCATTTT. Translating it yields CASSFRASWNQPQHF.

This chain joins TRBV5-1 and TRBJ2-1; D perhaps matches TRBD2 (6 bases). The V gene lost 0 bases and the J gene lost 5 bases, with 18 bases spanning the gap. Germline CDR1 reads SGHRS; CDR2 reads YFSETQ. The CDR3 is made up of 17 amino acids. DNA for the CDR3: TGCGCCAGCAGCTTGGCCTTACTCCCGCGGACTAACAATGAGCAGTTCTTC. This encodes CASSLALLPRTNNEQFF.

This clonotype was observed a few times. The rearrangement uses TRBV13 and TRBJ2-7; no clear D gene. Germline values: CDR1 PRHDT, CDR2 FYEKMQ (reference sequence). The ends were cut back, 4 bases at V and 2 bases at J, with 9 bases in the middle. The length of the CDR3 is 13 residues. The CDR3 DNA follows: TGTGCCAGCAGCTCCAGACACGCCTACGAGCAGTACTTC. It is translated as CASSSRHAYEQYF. The complete variable domain, with remaining parts taken from reference TRBV13 and TRBJ2-7, reads AAGVIQSPRHLIKEKRETATLKCYPIPRHDTVYWYQQGPGQDPQFLISFYEKMQSDKGSIPDRFSAQQFSDYHSELNMSSLELGDSALYFCASSSRHAYEQYFGPGTRLTVT.

This clonotype has only a few counts. J is TRBJ2-1 and V is TRBV5-1; 10 bases match TRBD2. The CDR3 is 16 amino acids. The V segment lost 1 base and the J segment 3 bases; nucleotides outside the gene matches: 4. In germline, CDR1 is SGHRS, CDR2 YFSETQ. The CDR3, as DNA: TGCGCCAGCAGCTTGCAAGCGGGGGGGATCTACAATGAGCAGTTCTTC. It yields the protein CASSLQAGGIYNEQFF. The entire variable domain, with the rest obtained from reference TRBV5-1 and TRBJ2-1, is as follows: KAGVTQTPRYLIKTRGQQVTLSCSPISGHRSVSWYQQTPGQGLQFLFEYFSETQRNKGNFPGRFSGRQFSNSRSEMNVSTLELGDSALYLCASSLQAGGIYNEQFFGPGTRLTVL.

This chain connects TRBV27 to TRBJ2-1; 9 nucleotides line up with TRBD1. Germline CDR1 is MNHEY and CDR2 is SMNVEV (reference sequence). Losses at the gene ends were 2 bases for V and 5 bases for J; bases not matched to a gene: 4. The CDR3 is made up of 15 amino acids. Here the CDR3 reads CASSLMGQGHNEQFF. CDR3 DNA sequence: TGTGCCAGCAGTTTAATGGGACAGGGCCACAATGAGCAGTTCTTC.